This TCR beta chain was profiled in a study of shared clonotypes between healthy human individuals. Study observations and caveats: It was the non-shared clonotypes that had lower generation probabilities than clonotypes shared by all four donors. What naive subsets generally showed was a larger estimated richness than memory subsets showed. The sharing of 4.5% to 6.5% of naive CD4 clonotypes was seen across several donors.

The CD4+ fraction was divided into a CD45RA+ naive subset and a CD45RA-negative memory subset. To note about this clone: Its antigen is still unknown.

Here immunoSEQ multiplex PCR was the method, and the copy in TCRdb shows in-frame clones only, minus some. This table holds about 770,000 clones, around 70% found once. Germline CDR1 is KGHSH and CDR2 is LQKENI. Trimming left V 2 bases short and J 8 bases short, with 19 bases between. The CDR3 consists of 16 residues. The TCR was taken from a woman in her 30s in good health. The chain joins TRBV18 to TRBJ2-1, with D possibly being TRBD1 (6 bases). The sample was memory CD4+ T cells sorted from blood. The subset denotes: CD45RA-negative fraction. The CDR3: CASSPRQVGEGDEQFF. The CDR3 bases are TGTGCCAGCTCACCAAGGCAGGTTGGAGAGGGGGATGAGCAGTTCTTC.